This TCR beta chain was found in a study of early T cells in non-severe SARS-CoV-2 infection. This clonotype was observed many times. Its antigen remains unidentified. Findings and caveats of the study: Sequences matched to VDJdb favored anti-spike CD8 responses, while private and CD4 specificities were missed.

Unique molecular identifier tags were affixed to discrete cDNA molecules. TCRdb used MiXCR to reprocess the 5' RACE reads, holding one entry per CDR3 protein. The repertoire holds over 35,000 distinct CDR3 sequences, with approximately 10% as singletons. The germline V and J ends were trimmed by 2 bases and 0 bases, with 6 bases remaining between them. CDR1 SGDLS and CDR2 YYNGEE come from the germline V gene. The CDR3 consists of 14 residues. What was sequenced was whole blood. This TCR was recovered from an adult who was a healthcare worker with PCR-confirmed SARS-CoV-2 infection or an uninfected control (not recorded which). V is TRBV9 and J is TRBJ1-3; no firm D call. The CDR3 here is CASSVGNSGNTIYF. DNA for the CDR3: TGTGCCAGCAGCGTGGGCAACTCTGGAAACACCATATATTTT. Drawing the rest from reference TRBV9 and TRBJ1-3, the complete variable domain is DSGVTQTPKHLITATGQRVTLRCSPRSGDLSVYWYQQSLDQGLQFLIQYYNGEERAKGNILERFSAQQFPDLHSELNLSSLELGDSALYFCASSVGNSGNTIYFGEGSWLTVV.